These T cell receptor beta chains were read from a single sample in a study of T cells after yellow fever vaccination. TCRdb called the 5' RACE reads again in MiXCR, with one record for every CDR3 protein. This sample yields about 320,000 distinct CDR3 sequences, of which roughly 7% are seen a single time; roughly a sixth belongs to the top ten. The material was PBMCs, obtained about 41 days after the first yellow fever vaccination. The receptor set was obtained from a man aged 18 to 29 who received the YFV17D yellow fever vaccine. The CDR3 runs from the conserved cysteine through the conserved F or W. The order of the fields is CDR3 protein, clone size, V gene. Where a row states a size, it is once, few, many or the class of an expanded clone; other rows omit it.

CDR3: CASSHAYPGQSYNEQFF
size: many
V: TRBV4-3

CDR3: CASSRSTYGYTF
size: NA
V: TRBV9

CDR3: CASSLYRDLAGANVLTF
size: NA
V: TRBV5-1

CDR3: CASSTPQLQETQYF
size: NA
V: TRBV6-2/TRBV6-3

CDR3: CSARAAEGRTDTQYF
size: NA
V: TRBV20-1

CDR3: CASSLRGAEDTQYF
size: NA
V: TRBV7-2

CDR3: CASSRPRNTEAFF
size: few
V: TRBV6-1

CDR3: CASFSGGSTDTQYF
size: few
V: TRBV12-3/TRBV12-4

CDR3: CASSQEGANTEAFF
size: NA
V: TRBV14

CDR3: CASSYSGPGKDTQYF
size: few
V: TRBV6-5

CDR3: CASSPGTSGVQETQYF
size: NA
V: TRBV7-3

CDR3: CATSDFENIQYF
size: few
V: TRBV24-1

CDR3: CASTTSLWTTSTDTQYF
size: NA
V: TRBV6-5

CDR3: CASSAGSFRDLGETQYF
size: NA
V: TRBV7-8

CDR3: CATSRGLGYNYGYTF
size: few
V: TRBV15

CDR3: CASSPSVAGKVQPQHF
size: many
V: TRBV6-1

CDR3: CASRDAGGSTDTQYF
size: few
V: TRBV5-1

CDR3: CASRGWERGDYNEQFF
size: NA
V: TRBV6-2/TRBV6-3

CDR3: CASRGAGGGDEQFF
size: many
V: TRBV27

CDR3: CASSSDSGAHEQYF
size: few
V: TRBV5-1